This TCR beta chain was sequenced for a study of cytotoxic CD8 clonotypes in ibrutinib-treated CLL. This CDR3 is 14 amino acids long. Per the germline V gene, CDR1 is SGHRS and CDR2 is YFSETQ. The V end lost 0 bases, the J end lost 5 bases, and 10 bases lay between the germline ends. Comments on this clone: Its target is unknown.

Some clones are missing from TCRdb's copy, which holds only in-frame ones; the method was immunoSEQ multiplex PCR. This table has about 300,000 clones, 70% to 80% appearing once. Study observations and caveats: Researchers report that baseline clonality outpaced age-matched healthy donors and tracked circulating CD8+ T-cell counts.

The specimen was PBMCs, collected at disease progression, from a patient treated with ibrutinib. The chain recombines TRBV5-1 with TRBJ2-3, with D perhaps matching TRBD1 (6 bases). The clonotype comes from a human donor with chronic lymphocytic leukemia. CDR3 nucleotides: TGCGCCAGCAGCTTGGCCCGAGGGGGAGATACGCAGTATTTT. Amino acid sequence: CASSLARGGDTQYF.